The TCR beta chain described here comes from a study of blood T cell repertoires in COVID-19. Trimming pared 1 base from V and 5 bases from J, leaving 9 bases between. The CDR3 sequence is 14 residues long. Looked up from germline, CDR1 is SGHAT and CDR2 is FQNNGV. Original analysis: Quantification of nucleated cells was approximated via reference gene primer amplification. Some clones are missing from TCRdb's copy, which holds only in-frame ones; the method was immunoSEQ multiplex PCR. The DNA was the basis for D and trimming; V, J and clone size are from that table. Here the sample spans some 150,000 clones, 80% to 90% being singletons.

Material: peripheral blood. This sequence originates from a woman between 40 and 50 years old with acute or convalescent COVID-19. The J gene is TRBJ2-1, the V gene TRBV11-2, with a tentative D call TRBD2 (5 bases). CDR3 nucleotides: TGTGCCAGCAGCTTAGTTCGAGGGAACAATGAGCAGTTCTTC. It translates to CASSLVRGNNEQFF.